Listed here is a single T cell receptor (beta chain). Its antigen is as yet unknown. Sequenced by immunoSEQ multiplex PCR; TCRdb stores in-frame clones only, minus some. The sample contains 140,000 to 150,000 clones, 93% of which appear only once. The CDR3 contains 14 residues. Germline loops: CDR1 SGHVS, CDR2 FQNEAQ. V shed 4 bases and J shed 7 bases, with 11 bases lying between them. This sample stems from a study of T cell responses to AZD1222 COVID-19 vaccine. Notes on the study in general: Epitopes outside B.1.351 and B.1.1.7 mutated regions reportedly drew nearly half of spike TCRs. Most donors were white British, females outnumbered males, and clonal diversity was possibly underestimated. Among vaccine-associated CD4 TCRs, coverage spanned spike, with dominance at 160-218 and 743-854.

This chain links TRBV7-8 with TRBJ1-6; D not certain. This material consisted of peripheral blood, taken on day 0 of AZD1222 vaccination. The sequence was collected from an adult in good health. CDR3 DNA: TGTGCCAGCAGCTCAGCCCAGATCAATTCACCCCTCCACTTT. Translating gives CASSSAQINSPLHF.